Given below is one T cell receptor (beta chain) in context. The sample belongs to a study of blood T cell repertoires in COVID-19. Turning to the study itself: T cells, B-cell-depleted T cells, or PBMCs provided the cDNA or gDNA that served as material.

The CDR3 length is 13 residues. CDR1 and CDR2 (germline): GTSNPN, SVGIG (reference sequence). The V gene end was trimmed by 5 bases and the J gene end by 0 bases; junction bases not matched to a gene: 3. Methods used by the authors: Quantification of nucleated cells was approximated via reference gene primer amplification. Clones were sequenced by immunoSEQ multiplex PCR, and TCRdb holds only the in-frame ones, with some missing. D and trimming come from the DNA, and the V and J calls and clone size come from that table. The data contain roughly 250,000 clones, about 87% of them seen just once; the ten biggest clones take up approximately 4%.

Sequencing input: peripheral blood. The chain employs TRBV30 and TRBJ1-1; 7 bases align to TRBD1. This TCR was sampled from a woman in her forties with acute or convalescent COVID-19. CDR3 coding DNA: TGTGCCTGGTGGACAGGAATGAACACTGAAGCTTTCTTT. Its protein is CAWWTGMNTEAFF.